Below are 21 T cell receptor beta chains sequenced from a single sample in a study of T cell responses to AZD1222 COVID-19 vaccine. This table comes from immunoSEQ multiplex PCR, and its TCRdb copy is limited to in-frame clones, with some not included. The sample lists more than 120,000 clones; roughly 91% were seen once. The sequenced sample was peripheral blood, obtained on day 0 of AZD1222 vaccination. The receptors here all came from an adult in good health.

The chain recombines TRBV19 with TRBJ2-3; the D is unclear. The CDR3 extends over 13 amino acids. Per germline, CDR1 LNHDA and CDR2 SQIVND (reference sequence). Trimming removed 7 bases from V and 4 bases from J, with 12 bases in between. The CDR3 sequence: CASKPSGADTQYF. As DNA, the CDR3 is TGTGCCAGTAAACCTAGTGGGGCAGATACGCAGTATTTT.

The chain carries TRBV19 and TRBJ1-6; a weak D match, TRBD1 (6 bases). The V gene lost 5 bases and the J gene lost 7 bases, with 18 bases spanning the gap. CDR1 and CDR2 (germline): LNHDA, SQIVND (reference sequence). This CDR3 has 16 amino acids. The CDR3 region is CASSGVAGAVNSPLHF. For the CDR3, the DNA is TGTGCCAGTAGTGGCGTCGCGGGGGCGGTCAATTCACCCCTCCACTTT. The whole variable domain, filled in from reference TRBV19 and TRBJ1-6, reads DGGITQSPKYLFRKEGQNVTLSCEQNLNHDAMYWYRQDPGQGLRLIYYSQIVNDFQKGDIAEGYSVSREKKESFPLTVTSAQKNPTAFYLCASSGVAGAVNSPLHFGNGTRLTVT.

This sequence joins TRBV6-5 and TRBJ2-1; D uncertain. CDR1 and CDR2 from the germline V gene are MNHEY and SVGAGI. V was pared by 2 bases and J by 0 bases, with 11 bases between. There are 16 residues in the CDR3. Here the CDR3 reads CASSYVGTPSYNEQFF. CDR3 bases: TGTGCCAGCAGTTACGTTGGTACCCCCTCCTACAATGAGCAGTTCTTC.

On this clone itself: The same CDR3 is also encoded by other DNA sequences in this sample. The CDR3 protein is CATSEGGGQPQHF. CDR3 coding DNA: TGTGCCACCAGTGAGGGGGGAGGTCAGCCCCAGCATTTT. The chain is built from TRBV24-1 and TRBJ1-5, with D possibly being TRBD1 (5 bases). V shed 4 bases and J shed 6 bases, with 9 bases lying between them. Germline-derived CDR1 and CDR2 are KGHDR and SFDVKD. The CDR3 spans 13 residues.

V is TRBV14 and J is TRBJ2-7, with 10 positions matching TRBD1. Germline V gene data show CDR1 as SGHDN and CDR2 as FVKESK. V shed 5 bases and J 5 bases; nucleotides not matched to a gene: 9. CDR3 size: 15 residues. CDR3 sequence: CASSYLRTGGNEQYF. In DNA, the CDR3 is TGTGCCAGCAGCTATCTAAGGACAGGGGGGAACGAGCAGTACTTC.

J is TRBJ1-4 and V is TRBV6-1, with TRBD1 as a possible D gene (6 bases). The CDR3 sequence is 16 residues long. V lost 0 bases and J 6 bases, leaving 14 bases between the germline ends. Germline V gene sequence: CDR1 MNHNS, CDR2 SASEGT. CDR3 sequence (DNA): TGTGCCAGCAGTGAAGCCCCTAACAGGGCCCATGAAAAACTGTTTTTT. It translates to CASSEAPNRAHEKLFF.

The rearrangement joins TRBV25-1 to TRBJ1-4, with 7 bases identical to TRBD1. Trimming removed 3 bases from V and 5 bases from J; junction bases left unmatched: 6. The length of the CDR3 is 15 residues. Germline V gene data show CDR1 as MGHDK and CDR2 as SYGVNS. CDR3 sequence (DNA): TGTGCCAGCAGTGAGATAGACAGGGTCAATGAAAAACTGTTTTTT. It is translated as CASSEIDRVNEKLFF.

The chain is built from TRBV5-6 and TRBJ2-7, with D perhaps matching TRBD1 or TRBD2 (5 bases each). The CDR3 is 13 residues long. With 5 bases removed from V and 5 bases from J, the gap between germline ends came to 14 bases. Germline V gives CDR1 SGHDT, CDR2 YYEEEE. The CDR3 spells CASRVVGGDEQYF. CDR3 DNA: TGTGCCAGCAGGGTTGTTGGGGGAGACGAGCAGTACTTC.

This sequence joins TRBV5-5 and TRBJ1-1; TRBD1 might be the D (6 bases). CDR1 is SGHKS, CDR2 YYEKEE, per germline (reference sequence). V was shortened by 0 bases and J by 3 bases, with 15 bases between the two germline ends. This CDR3 comprises 16 residues. CDR3 in amino acids: CASSLGVGGGYTEAFF. CDR3 DNA sequence: TGTGCCAGCAGCTTGGGTGTAGGAGGGGGGTACACTGAAGCTTTCTTT.

The chain uses TRBV3-1 (or the pseudogene TRBV3-2) and TRBJ2-7; TRBD2 is a possible D gene (5 bases). Trimming cost V 2 bases and J 2 bases, with 13 bases left between them. CDR3 size: 15 residues. The germline V gene has CDR1 LGHDT and CDR2 YNNKEL (reference sequence). In nucleotides, the CDR3 is TGTGCCAGCAGCCAAAGGCTAGCTATCACCTACGAGCAGTACTTC. The encoded protein is CASSQRLAITYEQYF.

The chain couples TRBV6-2 or TRBV6-3 to TRBJ1-5; D perhaps matches TRBD1 (6 bases). CDR3 size: 17 residues. CDR1 is MNHEY, CDR2 SVGEGT, per germline. Between the trimmed V and J ends, which lost 6 bases and 1 base, there was a span of 19 bases. CDR3 DNA sequence: TGTGCCAGCAGCAGGCCTTTAGGGGACACCAGCAATCAGCCCCAGCATTTT. Translating gives CASSRPLGDTSNQPQHF.

The chain combines TRBV19 with TRBJ1-1, with D perhaps TRBD1 (5 bases). The CDR3 runs 13 residues. Deletions cut 5 bases from V and 5 bases from J, with 12 bases between. Germline lookup yields CDR1 LNHDA and CDR2 SQIVND (reference sequence). The CDR3 sequence is CASSGTEVTEAFF. The CDR3 nucleotides are TGTGCCAGTAGTGGGACGGAGGTTACTGAAGCTTTCTTT. The full variable domain, in which reference TRBV19 and TRBJ1-1 provide the parts outside the CDR3, is DGGITQSPKYLFRKEGQNVTLSCEQNLNHDAMYWYRQDPGQGLRLIYYSQIVNDFQKGDIAEGYSVSREKKESFPLTVTSAQKNPTAFYLCASSGTEVTEAFFGQGTRLTVV.

The rearrangement links TRBV29-1 to TRBJ1-2, with a weak D call TRBD1 (5 bases). Germline CDR1 SQVTM, CDR2 ANQGSEA. Trimming removed 4 bases from V and 7 bases from J, with 13 bases in between. This CDR3 contains 12 residues. The CDR3 spells CSVGDGPLGYTF. The CDR3 DNA reads TGCAGCGTTGGGGACGGACCCCTTGGCTACACCTTC.

The J gene is TRBJ2-7, the V gene TRBV5-1, with 7 bases lining up with TRBD2. This CDR3 has 17 amino acids. V was clipped by 3 bases and J by 0 bases; unmatched bases: 12. CDR1 SGHRS and CDR2 YFSETQ come from the germline V gene. This CDR3 reads CASSSPASGSFSYEQYF. The CDR3 region has the DNA TGCGCCAGCAGCTCTCCAGCTAGCGGCAGTTTCTCCTACGAGCAGTACTTC.

This chain links TRBV9 with TRBJ1-4; the D is unclear. Germline lookup yields CDR1 SGDLS and CDR2 YYNGEE. CDR3 size: 16 residues. V lost 2 bases, J lost 6 bases, and 17 bases lay in between. CDR3 region: CASSVGPSGLHEKLFF. DNA for the CDR3: TGTGCCAGCAGCGTTGGGCCCTCGGGGTTACATGAAAAACTGTTTTTT.

This sequence joins TRBV5-1 and TRBJ2-3; D call uncertain. Germline CDR1 is SGHRS and CDR2 is YFSETQ. This CDR3 is 16 amino acids long. The ends were cut back, 0 bases at V and 0 bases at J, with 11 bases in the middle. The DNA for the CDR3 is TGCGCCAGCAGCTTGGTTGGCACCACTAGCACAGATACGCAGTATTTT. Its translation: CASSLVGTTSTDTQYF.

The chain recombines TRBV28 with TRBJ1-5; D is uncertain. V was cut by 2 bases and J by 2 bases, with 7 bases left in between. There are 14 residues in the CDR3. The germline V gene encodes CDR1 MDHEN and CDR2 SYDVKM. CDR3 bases: TGTGCCAGCAGTTTAATGGCAGGCAATCAGCCCCAGCATTTT. This encodes CASSLMAGNQPQHF.

V is TRBV7-2 and J is TRBJ1-2; D possibly corresponds to TRBD1 (6 bases). Germline CDR1 reads SGHTA; CDR2 reads FQGNSA. Trimming took 4 bases from V and 3 from J, leaving 12 bases between them. The CDR3 runs 14 residues. CDR3 in amino acids: CASSSRGGDYGYTF. The DNA for the CDR3 is TGTGCCAGCAGCTCGAGGGGGGGGGACTATGGCTACACCTTC.

The J gene is TRBJ2-5, the V gene TRBV6-5, with TRBD2 matching over 11 bases. The CDR3 is made up of 15 amino acids. The V and J ends lost 5 bases and 4 bases, in that order; junction bases with no gene match: 6. The germline V gene has CDR1 MNHEY and CDR2 SVGAGI. The DNA for the CDR3 is TGTGCCAGCAGTATTCTAGCGGGAGGTCTAGAGACCCAGTACTTC. Residues: CASSILAGGLETQYF.

The chain joins TRBV7-8 to TRBJ2-5, with D perhaps TRBD2 (5 bases). V dropped 5 bases and J dropped 5 bases, with 9 bases sitting between them. The germline V gene has CDR1 SGHVS and CDR2 FQNEAQ. The CDR3 spans 12 residues. The CDR3 region is CASSQSGETQYF. DNA of the CDR3: TGTGCCAGCAGCCAATCGGGGGAGACCCAGTACTTC.

The chain has TRBV29-1 and TRBJ1-1; D is uncertain. The length of the CDR3 is 13 residues. Germline V gene lookup returns CDR1 SQVTM and CDR2 ANQGSEA. Trimming took 4 bases from V and 4 from J, leaving 13 bases between them. The CDR3 here is CSVVPREGTEAFF. In DNA form, the CDR3 reads TGCAGCGTTGTCCCGAGGGAGGGCACTGAAGCTTTCTTT. Full variable domain (missing parts from reference TRBV29-1 and TRBJ1-1): SAVISQKPSRDICQRGTSLTIQCQVDSQVTMMFWYRQQPGQSLTLIATANQGSEATYESGFVIDKFPISRPNLTFSTLTVSNMSPEDSSIYLCSVVPREGTEAFFGQGTRLTVV.